The 8 T cell receptor beta chains listed next were all sequenced from one sample in a study of cytomegalovirus exposure and HLA in healthy donors. This PCR relied on a set of 60 Vbeta primers and 13 Jbeta primers. Clones were read by immunoSEQ multiplex PCR, and TCRdb kept only the in-frame ones, dropping some. This repertoire shows some 140,000 clones, approximately 8.9% found once; its top ten account for more than 6.5%. The sequencing sample was made of PBMCs. The receptor source for this set is a middle-aged woman in good health and CMV-seropositive.

This clone has a single count. This rearrangement joins TRBV19 to TRBJ1-1, with D uncertain. In germline, CDR1 is LNHDA, CDR2 SQIVND (reference sequence). V lost 0 bases to trimming and J lost 1 base, with 12 bases between them. This CDR3 spans 16 amino acids. The CDR3 loop is CASSIDGRGKNTEAFF. The CDR3 DNA sequence: TGTGCCAGTAGTATAGATGGAAGAGGGAAGAACACTGAAGCTTTCTTT.

The chain has TRBV19 and TRBJ2-2, with 9 bases lining up with TRBD2. V dropped 4 bases and J dropped 8; count of bases not matched to a gene: 14. Germline values: CDR1 LNHDA, CDR2 SQIVND (reference sequence). The CDR3 consists of 17 residues. Written as DNA, the CDR3 is TGTGCCAGTAGTAGCCTAGGAGCGGGGGGTCAGGAGGGGGAGCTGTTTTTT. Amino acid sequence: CASSSLGAGGQEGELFF.

This clone was recorded a few times. The chain has TRBV11-2 and TRBJ2-1, with D unresolved. This CDR3 comprises 13 residues. The ends were cut back, 0 bases at V and 4 bases at J, with 4 bases in the middle. Germline V CDR1 and CDR2: SGHAT, FQNNGV. The CDR3 DNA reads TGTGCCAGCAGCTTAGACAGTTACAATGAGCAGTTCTTC. Translated, it gives CASSLDSYNEQFF.

The rearrangement joins TRBV7-8 to TRBJ1-3; D ambiguous. CDR1 is SGHVS, CDR2 FQNEAQ, per germline. The CDR3 is 14 amino acids. V lost 6 bases and J 0 bases, leaving 9 bases between the germline ends. The CDR3 nucleotides are TGTGCCAGCAGGGCGGGGTACTCTGGAAACACCATATATTTT. Translated: CASRAGYSGNTIYF.

This clone was picked up a small number of times. The rearrangement links TRBV5-1 to TRBJ1-4, with 7 positions matching TRBD1. CDR1 is SGHRS, CDR2 YFSETQ, per germline. The CDR3 runs to 16 residues. The V and J ends lost 5 bases and 0 bases, in that order; junction bases with no gene match: 7. The CDR3 DNA follows: TGCGCCAGCAGTTGGGACAGATTCGCAACTAATGAAAAACTGTTTTTT. This translates into CASSWDRFATNEKLFF.

This clone was counted between two and nine times. The chain joins TRBV7-7 to TRBJ2-7; weak D call: TRBD1 (5 bases). V was trimmed by 2 bases and J by 2 bases, leaving 13 bases between them. Germline V gene lookup returns CDR1 SSHAT and CDR2 FNYEAQ (reference sequence). The CDR3 is 15 amino acids. For the CDR3, the DNA is TGTGCCAGCAGCTTACTAGGGGCCCTAACCTACGAGCAGTACTTC. Residues: CASSLLGALTYEQYF.

The table lists this clone with a few counts. This chain links TRBV7-9 with TRBJ1-5; D remains ambiguous. This CDR3 has 16 residues. V was clipped by 1 base and J by 2 bases, with 12 bases between them. Looked up from germline, CDR1 is SEHNR and CDR2 is FQNEAQ (reference sequence). The CDR3 nucleotides read TGTGCCAGCAGCTTAGTTTCCAGCGCCGGCAATCAGCCCCAGCATTTT. Translating it yields CASSLVSSAGNQPQHF. The entire variable domain, with the rest obtained from reference TRBV7-9 and TRBJ1-5, is as follows: DTGVSQNPRHKITKRGQNVTFRCDPISEHNRLYWYRQTLGQGPEFLTYFQNEAQLEKSRLLSDRFSAERPKGSFSTLEIQRTEQGDSAMYLCASSLVSSAGNQPQHFGDGTRLSIL.

This clone came up a few times. The DNA for the CDR3 is TGTGCCAGCAGCTTTTCAAGACTAGCGTCCTACAATGAGCAGTTCTTC. This encodes CASSFSRLASYNEQFF. V gene TRBV11-3 combines with J gene TRBJ2-1, with 8 positions matching TRBD2. Germline V CDR1 and CDR2: SGHNT, YENEEA. Unmatched junction bases numbered 5, after V lost 3 bases and J lost 1 base. The CDR3 runs 16 residues.